These T cell receptor beta chains were read from a single sample in a study of blood T cell repertoires in COVID-19. Here immunoSEQ multiplex PCR was the method, and the copy in TCRdb shows in-frame clones only, minus some. The sample has roughly 120,000 clones, approximately 88% seen once. Sequencing used peripheral blood. Receptor source: a woman aged 70 to 79 with acute or convalescent COVID-19. CDR3s include the opening cysteine and the closing phenylalanine or tryptophan. Fields, in order: CDR3 DNA, CDR3 protein, D gene, V gene, J gene, clone size. The D gene is left open where the match is weak. A clone size is listed for some rows: how often the clone was seen (once, few, many), or a class if it is expanded.

DNA: TGTGCCTCTCGGGAAGCGGGAATCGAGACCCAGTACTTC
CDR3: CASREAGIETQYF
D: TRBD2
V: TRBV30
J: TRBJ2-5
size: -

DNA: TGTGCCAGCAGCGCCGGACAGTTTGGGAATTCACCCCTCCACTTT
CDR3: CASSAGQFGNSPLHF
D: -
V: TRBV9
J: TRBJ1-6
size: -

DNA: TGTGCCAGCAGCTTACAGGGGATCAATGAGCAGTTCTTC
CDR3: CASSLQGINEQFF
D: -
V: TRBV7-7
J: TRBJ2-1
size: -

DNA: TGTGCCAGCAGCCCCCTAGCGGGAGCTCGCACCGGGGAGCTGTTTTTT
CDR3: CASSPLAGARTGELFF
D: TRBD2
V: TRBV9
J: TRBJ2-2
size: -

DNA: TGTGCCAGCATTCAGGGGACAGGCGTTAATTCACCCCTCCACTTT
CDR3: CASIQGTGVNSPLHF
D: TRBD1
V: TRBV6-5
J: TRBJ1-6
size: -

DNA: TGTGCCTGGAGTGTAGATAGCGGGGTAGATACGCAGTATTTT
CDR3: CAWSVDSGVDTQYF
D: TRBD2
V: TRBV30
J: TRBJ2-3
size: -

DNA: TGTGCCAGCAGCGACGGGAGGGCGGGGGAGCAGTACTTC
CDR3: CASSDGRAGEQYF
D: TRBD2
V: TRBV9
J: TRBJ2-7
size: once

DNA: TGTGCCAGCAGCTCCCTCTCTGGAAACACCATATATTTT
CDR3: CASSSLSGNTIYF
D: -
V: TRBV5-4
J: TRBJ1-3
size: -

DNA: TGTGCCAGCAGCTCGACAGAGAACACTGAAGCTTTCTTT
CDR3: CASSSTENTEAFF
D: -
V: TRBV13
J: TRBJ1-1
size: -

DNA: TGTGCCAGCAGTTCGGACAGGGGCGTCTACAATGAGCAGTTCTTC
CDR3: CASSSDRGVYNEQFF
D: TRBD1
V: TRBV6-2/TRBV6-3
J: TRBJ2-1
size: -

DNA: TGTGCCAGCAGCTTAGTGGGGGGTCGGACTGAAGCTTTCTTT
CDR3: CASSLVGGRTEAFF
D: -
V: TRBV7-9
J: TRBJ1-1
size: -

DNA: TGTGCCAGCAGTTTGGGGAGGGCACCGGCGTACACCTTC
CDR3: CASSLGRAPAYTF
D: -
V: TRBV5-6
J: TRBJ1-2
size: -

DNA: TGTGCCTGGAGGATGACGGGCGATGGGGCCTATGGCTACACCTTC
CDR3: CAWRMTGDGAYGYTF
D: -
V: TRBV30
J: TRBJ1-2
size: -

DNA: TGTGCCAGCAGCTCTTTACGGCGGGAGGAGTCCGAGCAGTACTTC
CDR3: CASSSLRREESEQYF
D: TRBD2
V: TRBV7-3
J: TRBJ2-7
size: -

DNA: TGTGCCAGCTCACCCGGACAGGGCAATTCACCCCTCCACTTT
CDR3: CASSPGQGNSPLHF
D: TRBD1
V: TRBV18
J: TRBJ1-6
size: -

DNA: TGTGCCACCAGATCGACAGGGGGAATCACCGGGGAGCTGTTTTTT
CDR3: CATRSTGGITGELFF
D: TRBD1
V: TRBV24-1
J: TRBJ2-2
size: -

DNA: TGCGCCAGCAGCTCCCAAATCGGGACAGGCTATGGCTACACCTTC
CDR3: CASSSQIGTGYGYTF
D: TRBD1
V: TRBV5-1
J: TRBJ1-2
size: -

DNA: TGCGCCAGCAGCTTTCGGATCGCGGGACAGGGGAACACTGAAGCTTTCTTT
CDR3: CASSFRIAGQGNTEAFF
D: TRBD1
V: TRBV5-1
J: TRBJ1-1
size: -

DNA: TGTGCCAGCAGCTTAGATTCGACAGGGTCGACCGGGGAGCTGTTTTTT
CDR3: CASSLDSTGSTGELFF
D: TRBD1
V: TRBV11-2
J: TRBJ2-2
size: -

DNA: TGTGCCAGTAGTATCGTCGGGGGGCTCTATGGCTACACCTTC
CDR3: CASSIVGGLYGYTF
D: -
V: TRBV19
J: TRBJ1-2
size: -

DNA: TGTGCCAGCACCCCTACGGGTCGGGGGACGATCTATGGCTACACCTTC
CDR3: CASTPTGRGTIYGYTF
D: -
V: TRBV4-2
J: TRBJ1-2
size: -

DNA: TGTGCCAGCAGCTTAGCGCAGGACAGGGGAAAACTGTTTTTT
CDR3: CASSLAQDRGKLFF
D: TRBD1
V: TRBV7-8
J: TRBJ1-4
size: -

DNA: TGCGCCAGCGGCAAGCGGGAGGGTTCTAGCACAGATACGCAGTATTTT
CDR3: CASGKREGSSTDTQYF
D: TRBD2
V: TRBV5-1
J: TRBJ2-3
size: -

DNA: TGTGCCAGCAGCGTAGAGGGCGGGGCAGAGCCCCAGCATTTT
CDR3: CASSVEGGAEPQHF
D: -
V: TRBV9
J: TRBJ1-5
size: -

DNA: TGCAGCGTTGGGGGGACAGGGGAAGAGACCCAGTACTTC
CDR3: CSVGGTGEETQYF
D: TRBD1
V: TRBV29-1
J: TRBJ2-5
size: -

DNA: TGTGCCAGCAGTTCACTGTGGACTAGCGGGGGCCTGGATGAGCAGTTCTTC
CDR3: CASSSLWTSGGLDEQFF
D: TRBD2
V: TRBV28
J: TRBJ2-1
size: -

DNA: TGTGCCAGCAGTTCCCCGACAGGGAGCACAGATACGCAGTATTTT
CDR3: CASSSPTGSTDTQYF
D: TRBD1
V: TRBV2
J: TRBJ2-3
size: -

DNA: TGCGCCAGCAGCTTGGGGGGACAACCACAAGAGACCCAGTACTTC
CDR3: CASSLGGQPQETQYF
D: -
V: TRBV5-1
J: TRBJ2-5
size: -

DNA: TGTGCCAGCAGCAGGACAGGGATGGAGACCCAGTACTTC
CDR3: CASSRTGMETQYF
D: TRBD1
V: TRBV7-3
J: TRBJ2-5
size: -

DNA: TGTGCCACCAGCAGAGGACGGGAACAGCCCCAGCATTTT
CDR3: CATSRGREQPQHF
D: -
V: TRBV15
J: TRBJ1-5
size: -

DNA: TGTGCCAGCAGTCGCGACGGGGTATGGGATCAGCCCCAGCATTTT
CDR3: CASSRDGVWDQPQHF
D: -
V: TRBV6-2/TRBV6-3
J: TRBJ1-5
size: -

DNA: TGTGCCAGCAGTCCTCTGGACAGGTCCCATCAGCCCCAGCATTTT
CDR3: CASSPLDRSHQPQHF
D: TRBD1
V: TRBV27
J: TRBJ1-5
size: -

DNA: TGTGCCAGCAGCGCCCGGGACAGGGGGAATAATGAGCAGTTCTTC
CDR3: CASSARDRGNNEQFF
D: TRBD1
V: TRBV9
J: TRBJ2-1
size: -